This TCR beta chain was captured by sequencing in a study of T cell responses to AZD1222 COVID-19 vaccine (dated by TCRdb to the early 2020s). About the investigation overall: AZD1222 recipients given second doses at about 4 weeks or at about 12 weeks were pooled, since spike-specific TCR depth and breadth were not found to differ between the two schedules. TCR sequencing covered roughly 230 trial participants: 200 to 220 given two doses of AZD1222 and 26 given two doses of MenACWY control vaccine. Trial participants were enrolled by age into 18-55, 56-69 and 70-plus year subgroups, with approximately 160, 26 and 62 TCR-sequenced participants respectively.

The time point label corresponds to: baseline before first vaccination. Vaccinee samples came from UK trials COV001 and COV002, including a single-blind randomized controlled phase 2/3 trial of AZD1222 (ChAdOx1 nCoV-19) in healthy adults. For TCRbeta chain sequencing, PBMC samples from trial participants were taken at day 0 and at day 28 after the second dose. From its cysteine to its phenylalanine, the CDR3 spans 14 amino acids. The only DNA kept is the CDR3, 42 bases in frame from the first base. At the junction V is shortened by 8 bases and J by 6 bases; bases outside the gene matches: 6. CDR1 is given as LNHDA and CDR2 as SQIVND, both from the germline V gene (reference sequence). Remarks on this clone: The specificity of this receptor is unknown. No much larger clonotype is one base removed from it; base qualities were not supplied.

The CDR3 regions of human TCRbeta chains were subjected to immunosequencing. The paper's processing steps were these. TCRs in the repertoires were compared against a reference library of SARS-CoV-2-specific TCRs that had been generated with the MIRA antigen-specificity platform. Breadth was defined as the fraction of unique TCRs that were SARS-CoV-2-associated, and depth was defined as the fraction of total T cells that were SARS-CoV-2-associated. Using the MIRA data, each spike-specific TCR was assigned both to the spike region to which the TCR was reactive and to a CD4 or CD8 class. Log10-transformed breadth and depth values were compared by one-way ANOVA with Sidak's multiple comparisons tests. What TCRdb holds here is the immuneACCESS table cut down to in-frame rearrangements. Part of the clones is not present; checked against another copy, under half of the missing clones reflect an unresolved V gene, and the others are unexplained. V and J calls and clone size are given by that table; D and trimming were obtained from the DNA. This sample holds roughly 110,000 clones; approximately 90% were observed only once. The leading ten clones occupy roughly a fifth of the sample.

Paper-wide results and their limitations: In the small 56-69-year group, the increase in depth fell short of significance, most likely because of low power. Nearly half of unique spike-specific TCRs reportedly recognized epitopes outside regions mutated in the B.1.351 and B.1.1.7 variants. Spike-specific TCR breadth and depth rose significantly after two AZD1222 doses compared with day 0 and with MenACWY recipients. Conclusions about previously exposed vaccinees were limited because only a handful of AZD1222 recipients were SARS-CoV-2 seropositive at baseline. Vaccine-associated CD4 TCRs spanned the whole spike protein, with dominant responses in regions 160-218 and 743-854. Most participants were white British and females outnumbered males, and the authors suggested that clonal diversity may have been underestimated. No day 14 peak-response samples were available, so repertoires were characterized only after the peak T cell response.

This sample comprised peripheral blood, obtained on day 0 of AZD1222 vaccination. The sequence joins TRBV19 to TRBJ2-1, with TRBD1 identical over 11 junction bases. This sequence originates from an adult in good health. The CDR3 protein: CASRVDRGRNEQFF. The DNA sequence is TGTGCCAGTCGTGTGGACAGGGGGCGCAATGAGCAGTTCTTC.